This TCR beta chain stems from a study of T cells in Graves' hyperthyroidism and ophthalmopathy. The CDR3 is 15 amino acids. In germline, CDR1 is SGHTA, CDR2 FQGNSA. V lost 1 base to trimming and J lost 3 bases, with 13 bases between them. At least ten counts were recorded for this clonotype. Patients were excluded because of uncontrolled infection, other autoimmune disease, pregnancy or lactation. Amplification targeted TCR beta CDR3 regions from RNA transcripts. TCR CDR3 underwent first-round RT-PCR with the HTBI primer set. Each CDR3 protein gets one entry after TCRdb re-called the multiplex PCR reads with MiXCR. Counted here are a few hundred thousand distinct CDR3 sequences, about 15% occurring once; the ten biggest clones make up about a quarter.

This clonotype originated in a woman aged 18-29 years with Graves' hyperthyroidism that later progressed to Graves' ophthalmopathy. The sample comprised blood. The gene calls are TRBV7-2 and TRBJ2-7; D possibly corresponds to TRBD1 (5 bases). CDR3 protein: CASSLGSGKVYEQYF. The CDR3 DNA follows: TGTGCCAGCAGCTTAGGGTCAGGGAAAGTCTACGAGCAGTACTTC.